The 11 T cell receptor beta chains below were found in one sample sequenced in a study of OX40 agonist ivuxolimab in advanced cancers. Sequencing was performed with immunoSEQ multiplex PCR; in TCRdb, only in-frame clones are kept and a portion is missing. Of 30,000 to 35,000 clones in the sample, about 82% were seen once. The source material was CD4+ or CD8+ T cells sorted from blood, sampled in a trial of the OX40 agonist ivuxolimab. The receptors derive from an adult with an advanced solid tumor such as melanoma, head and neck, liver or kidney cancer.

The J gene is TRBJ2-3, the V gene TRBV30; 7 bases map to TRBD2. The V gene end was trimmed by 7 bases and the J gene end by 1 base; junction bases not matched to a gene: 8. Germline assignment: CDR1 GTSNPN and CDR2 SVGIG (reference sequence). CDR3 size: 14 residues. CDR3 in DNA: TGTGCCTACTTGACTAGCAGTGGCACAGATACGCAGTATTTT. It is translated as CAYLTSSGTDTQYF.

This chain uses TRBV27 with TRBJ2-2, with 10 bases identical to TRBD1. Germline-derived CDR1 and CDR2 are MNHEY and SMNVEV (reference sequence). J gave up 2 bases and V 3 bases, and 6 bases lay outside the gene matches. The CDR3 length is 17 residues. The CDR3 loop is CASSFAGTGVNTGELFF. The CDR3 bases are TGTGCCAGCAGTTTCGCCGGGACAGGGGTCAACACCGGGGAGCTGTTTTTT.

The chain carries TRBV7-9 and TRBJ1-2, with 9 bases matching TRBD1. The germline V gene encodes CDR1 SEHNR and CDR2 FQNEAQ (reference sequence). There are 17 residues in the CDR3. Trimming took 5 bases from V and 0 from J; bases not matched to a gene: 10. The CDR3 bases are TGTGCCAGCAGCCCAATCGGGACAGGGACGGCTAACTATGGCTACACCTTC. It specifies CASSPIGTGTANYGYTF.

The V gene is TRBV29-1, the J gene TRBJ1-5; TRBD1 matches 7 bases. Germline V CDR1 and CDR2: SQVTM, ANQGSEA. V was clipped by 4 bases and J by 1 base; unmatched bases: 4. The CDR3 has 14 residues. The CDR3 region has the DNA TGCAGCGTTGTAACAGGGGTGAGCAATCAGCCCCAGCATTTT. The encoded protein is CSVVTGVSNQPQHF. The full variable domain, rest sourced from reference TRBV29-1 and TRBJ1-5, is SAVISQKPSRDICQRGTSLTIQCQVDSQVTMMFWYRQQPGQSLTLIATANQGSEATYESGFVIDKFPISRPNLTFSTLTVSNMSPEDSSIYLCSVVTGVSNQPQHFGDGTRLSIL.

The chain combines TRBV9 with TRBJ2-1; 10 bases match TRBD2. V trimming: 0 bases; J trimming: 8 bases; junction bases outside the gene matches: 5. The CDR3 runs to 15 residues. Germline V gene data show CDR1 as SGDLS and CDR2 as YYNGEE. The CDR3 loop reads CASSVDPSGSYEQFF. The CDR3 DNA reads TGTGCCAGCAGCGTAGACCCTAGCGGGAGTTATGAGCAGTTCTTC.

The CDR3, as DNA: TGTGCCAGCAGCCAAATAACCGGGACCCCCAAAGAGACCCAGTACTTC. Protein product: CASSQITGTPKETQYF. This sequence joins TRBV4-2 and TRBJ2-5; D may correspond to TRBD1 or TRBD2 (5 bases each). CDR1 is LGHNA and CDR2 is YNFKEQ in the germline V gene. V gave up 2 bases and J gave up 3 bases, with 16 bases separating them. The CDR3 is made up of 16 amino acids.

This chain uses TRBV2 with TRBJ1-1; D unresolved. The CDR3 is 14 amino acids. Germline CDR1 reads SNHLY; CDR2 reads FYNNEI. V was cut by 5 bases and J by 8 bases, with 18 bases left in between. CDR3 DNA sequence: TGTGCCAGCAGTACTGGGTCCAGGTCGCGGGAAGCTTTCTTT. This encodes CASSTGSRSREAFF.

The chain recombines TRBV27 with TRBJ2-7; D is perhaps TRBD1 or TRBD2 (6 bases each). Deletions cut 2 bases from V and 3 bases from J, with 11 bases between. Germline V lookup: CDR1 MNHEY, CDR2 SMNVEV (reference sequence). The CDR3 is made up of 14 amino acids. The CDR3 nucleotides are TGTGCCAGCAGTTTAGCAGGGGAGGACTACGAGCAGTACTTC. Encoded protein: CASSLAGEDYEQYF.

V gene TRBV5-1 combines with J gene TRBJ2-7, with 9 nucleotides matching TRBD1. This CDR3 comprises 14 residues. Germline CDR1 SGHRS, CDR2 YFSETQ. V dropped 6 bases and J dropped 2; count of bases not matched to a gene: 6. CDR3 DNA: TGCGCCAGCACCCGGACAGGGGCGGCCTACGAGCAGTACTTC. This translates into CASTRTGAAYEQYF.

This clone was counted a single time. The rearrangement joins TRBV4-2 to TRBJ2-1; 8 bases fit TRBD2. This CDR3 region has 13 residues. V lost 1 base, J lost 8 bases, and 1 base stayed unmatched. Germline V gene lookup returns CDR1 LGHNA and CDR2 YNFKEQ. The CDR3 DNA reads as TGTGCCAGCAGCCAAGGGACTAGCTATGAGCAGTTCTTC. It yields the protein CASSQGTSYEQFF.

The rearrangement uses TRBV10-3 and TRBJ1-4; D uncertain. The germline CDR1 and CDR2 sequences are ENHRY and SYGVKD. There are 15 residues in the CDR3. The V end was cut by 0 bases, the J end by 0 bases, with 5 bases between. The CDR3 DNA reads as TGTGCCATCAGTGAGTCGGCAGCAACTAATGAAAAACTGTTTTTT. Translated, it gives CAISESAATNEKLFF.